Given below is one T cell receptor (beta chain) in context. The data derive from a study of cytomegalovirus exposure and HLA in healthy donors. Germline assignment: CDR1 SNHLY and CDR2 FYNNEI. CDR3 length: 13 residues. V lost 6 bases and J lost 5, with 13 bases in between. The primer mix had 60 Vbeta and 13 Jbeta primers. This table comes from immunoSEQ multiplex PCR, and its TCRdb copy is limited to in-frame clones, with some not included. The sample holds over 140,000 clones, about 80% seen once. Sequencing input: PBMCs. This TCR came from a man aged 25 to 40 in good health and CMV-seropositive. V and J are TRBV2 and TRBJ1-2; TRBD1 might be the D (5 bases). The CDR3 DNA follows: TGTGCCAGCAGGGGGGAGGCTAGTTATGGCTACACCTTC. Translating gives CASRGEASYGYTF.